This T cell receptor (beta chain) derives from a study of T cell clonality in common variable immunodeficiency. This clone was recorded at least ten times. The observed sequence ends 3 residues before the CDR3 terminus, with the missing tail filled in from the germline J gene. TCRdb keeps only in-frame clones here, not all; method: immunoSEQ multiplex PCR. This sample has tens of thousands of clones, each found more than once. J gave up 5 bases and V 4 bases, and 4 bases lay outside the gene matches. Per germline, CDR1 SQVTM and CDR2 ANQGSEA. This CDR3 has 12 residues. The source material was peripheral blood mononuclear cells. This sequence originates from a person between 18 and 75 years old in good health. The V and J genes are TRBV29-1 and TRBJ2-7; the match to TRBD1 covers 8 bases. Incomplete CDR3 DNA: TGCAGCGTTGGGGACAGGCAACACGAG. It is translated as CSVGDRQHE. The full CDR3 protein reads CSVGDRQHEQYF.